This TCR beta chain was sequenced during a study of T-cell memory formation after mild COVID-19. Study summary: Most TCR clusters belonged to a single donor.

The V gene lost 4 bases and the J gene lost 0 bases, with 11 bases spanning the gap. Germline V gene sequence: CDR1 SGDLS, CDR2 YYNGEE. CDR3 length: 15 amino acids. Constant-segment primers served in 5'RACE that generated TCR alpha and TCR beta cDNA libraries bearing sample barcodes and UMIs. TCRdb re-derived calls from the 5' RACE reads in MiXCR, one entry per CDR3 protein. The sample carries approximately 240,000 distinct CDR3 sequences, about 15% recorded once. Broader study findings: Second-wave clones that peaked on day 37 lacked confirmed SARS-CoV-2 specificity.

As regards this clonotype: No antigen is known for it.

Source material: PBMCs or a T cell subset sorted from them (not recorded which). The clonotype originates from a man aged 18 to 29 who had mild COVID-19 (a few samples of this study predate the infection). Cell type and time point are not known. The chain couples TRBV9 to TRBJ2-4; no clear D gene. The CDR3 loop reads CASSKNGLAKNIQYF. CDR3 DNA: TGTGCCAGCAGCAAAAATGGGCTAGCCAAAAACATTCAGTACTTC.